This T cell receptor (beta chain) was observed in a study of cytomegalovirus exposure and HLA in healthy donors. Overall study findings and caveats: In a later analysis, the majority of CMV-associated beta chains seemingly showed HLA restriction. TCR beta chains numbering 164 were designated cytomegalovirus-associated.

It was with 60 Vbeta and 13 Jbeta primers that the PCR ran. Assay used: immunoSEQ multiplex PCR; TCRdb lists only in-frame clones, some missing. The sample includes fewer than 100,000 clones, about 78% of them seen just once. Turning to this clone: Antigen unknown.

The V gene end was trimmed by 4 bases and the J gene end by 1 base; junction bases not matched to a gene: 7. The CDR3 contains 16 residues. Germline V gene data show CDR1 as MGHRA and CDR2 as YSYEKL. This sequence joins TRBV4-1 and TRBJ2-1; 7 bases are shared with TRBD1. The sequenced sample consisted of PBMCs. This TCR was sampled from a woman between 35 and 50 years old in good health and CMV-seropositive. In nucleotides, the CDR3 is TGCGCCAGCAGCCCCCAAGGGGGCGGGTCCTACAATGAGCAGTTCTTC. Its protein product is CASSPQGGGSYNEQFF.